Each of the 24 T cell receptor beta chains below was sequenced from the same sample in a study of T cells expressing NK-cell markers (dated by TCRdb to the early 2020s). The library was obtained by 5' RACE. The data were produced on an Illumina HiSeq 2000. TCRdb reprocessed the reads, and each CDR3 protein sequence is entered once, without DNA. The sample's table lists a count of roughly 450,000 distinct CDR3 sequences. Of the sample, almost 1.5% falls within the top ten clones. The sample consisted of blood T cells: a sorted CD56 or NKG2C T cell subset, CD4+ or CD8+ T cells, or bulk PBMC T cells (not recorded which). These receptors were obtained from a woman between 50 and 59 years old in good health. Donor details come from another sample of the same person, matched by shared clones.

The CDR3 reads CSARDLAGFYGYTF. J is TRBJ1-2 and V is TRBV20-1. Germline V CDR1 and CDR2: DFQATT, SNEGSKA (reference sequence). This CDR3 region has 14 residues.

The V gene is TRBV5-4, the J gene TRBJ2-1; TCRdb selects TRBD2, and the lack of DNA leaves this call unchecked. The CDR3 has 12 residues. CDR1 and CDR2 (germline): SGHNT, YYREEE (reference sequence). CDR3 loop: CASSLLAGEQFF.

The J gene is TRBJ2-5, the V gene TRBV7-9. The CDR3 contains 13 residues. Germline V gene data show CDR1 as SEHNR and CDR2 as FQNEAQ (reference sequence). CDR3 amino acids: CASSLGFAETQYF.

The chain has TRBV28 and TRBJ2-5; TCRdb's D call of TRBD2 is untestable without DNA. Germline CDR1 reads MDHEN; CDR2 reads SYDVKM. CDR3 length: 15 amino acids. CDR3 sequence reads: CASSFRAGGRETQYF.

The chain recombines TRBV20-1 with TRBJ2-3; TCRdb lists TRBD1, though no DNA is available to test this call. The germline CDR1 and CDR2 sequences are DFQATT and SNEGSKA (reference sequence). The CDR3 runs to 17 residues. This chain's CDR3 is CSARDRGRNIRTDTQYF.

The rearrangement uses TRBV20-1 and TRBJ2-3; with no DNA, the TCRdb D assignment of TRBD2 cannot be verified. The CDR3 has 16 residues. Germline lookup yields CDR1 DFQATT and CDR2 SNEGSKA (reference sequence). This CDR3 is CSAEAGLAGGGDTQYF.

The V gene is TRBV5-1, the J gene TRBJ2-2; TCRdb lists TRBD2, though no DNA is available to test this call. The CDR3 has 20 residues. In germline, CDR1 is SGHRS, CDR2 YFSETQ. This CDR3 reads CASSLAWASGSLANTGELFF.

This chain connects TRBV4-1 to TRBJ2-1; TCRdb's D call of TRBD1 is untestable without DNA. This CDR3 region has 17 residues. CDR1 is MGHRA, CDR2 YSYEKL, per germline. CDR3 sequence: CASSQYSGGAVYNEQFF.

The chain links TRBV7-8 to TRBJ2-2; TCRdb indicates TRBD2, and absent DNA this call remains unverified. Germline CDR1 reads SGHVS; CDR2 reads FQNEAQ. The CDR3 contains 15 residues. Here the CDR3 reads CASSFGRADTGELFF.

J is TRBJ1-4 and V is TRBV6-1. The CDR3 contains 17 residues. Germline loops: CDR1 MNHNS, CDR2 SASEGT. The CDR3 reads CASSSEGGRPLIEKLFF.

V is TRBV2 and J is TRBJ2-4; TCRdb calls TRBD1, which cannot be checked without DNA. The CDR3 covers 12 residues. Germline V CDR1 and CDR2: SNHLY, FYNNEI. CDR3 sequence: CASTLTANIQYF.

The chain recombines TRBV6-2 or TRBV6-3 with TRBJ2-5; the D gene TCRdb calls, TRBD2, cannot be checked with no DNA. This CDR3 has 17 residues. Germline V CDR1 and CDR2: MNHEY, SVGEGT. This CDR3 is CASSHPVAGVGRETQYF.

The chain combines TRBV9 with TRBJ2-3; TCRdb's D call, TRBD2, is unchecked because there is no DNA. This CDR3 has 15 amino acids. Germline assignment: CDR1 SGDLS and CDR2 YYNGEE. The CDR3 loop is CASSGGSPGTDTQYF.

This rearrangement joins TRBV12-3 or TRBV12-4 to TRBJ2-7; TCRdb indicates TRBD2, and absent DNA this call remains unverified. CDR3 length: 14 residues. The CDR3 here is CASSPSGGSLEQYF.

CDR3 loop: CAWNLAFSTDTQYF. The chain joins TRBV30 to TRBJ2-3; TCRdb indicates TRBD2, and absent DNA this call remains unverified. The CDR3 loop spans 14 amino acids. Germline CDR1 reads GTSNPN; CDR2 reads SVGIG (reference sequence).

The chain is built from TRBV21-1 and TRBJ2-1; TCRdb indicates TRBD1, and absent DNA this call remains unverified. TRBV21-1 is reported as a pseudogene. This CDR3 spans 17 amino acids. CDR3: CASPRLGLPSSYNEQFF.

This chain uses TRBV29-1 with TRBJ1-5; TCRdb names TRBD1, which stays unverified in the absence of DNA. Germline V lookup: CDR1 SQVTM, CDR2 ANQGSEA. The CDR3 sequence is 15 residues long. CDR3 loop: CSVLGDPNSNQPQHF.

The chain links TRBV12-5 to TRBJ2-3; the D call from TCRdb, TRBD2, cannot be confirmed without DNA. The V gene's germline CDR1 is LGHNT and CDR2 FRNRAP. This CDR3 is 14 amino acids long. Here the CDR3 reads CASGLAQPTDTQYF.

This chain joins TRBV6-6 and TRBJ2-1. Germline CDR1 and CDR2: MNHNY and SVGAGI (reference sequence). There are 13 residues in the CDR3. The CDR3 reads CASSYRPDNEQFF.

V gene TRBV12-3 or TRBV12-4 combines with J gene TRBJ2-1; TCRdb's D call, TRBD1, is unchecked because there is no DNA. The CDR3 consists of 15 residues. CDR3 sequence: CASILGGRGDNEQFF.

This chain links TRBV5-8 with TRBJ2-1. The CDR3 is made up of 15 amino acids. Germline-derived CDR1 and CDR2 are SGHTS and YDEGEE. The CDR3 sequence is CASSLMGWVDNEQFF. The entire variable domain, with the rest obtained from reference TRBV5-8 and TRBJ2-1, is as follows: EAGVTQSPTHLIKTRGQQATLRCSPISGHTSVYWYQQALGLGLQFLLWYDEGEERNRGNFPPRFSGRQFPNYSSELNVNALELEDSALYLCASSLMGWVDNEQFFGPGTRLTVL.

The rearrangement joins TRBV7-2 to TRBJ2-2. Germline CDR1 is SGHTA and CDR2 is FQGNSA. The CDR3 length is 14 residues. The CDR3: CASSLSGFTGELFF.

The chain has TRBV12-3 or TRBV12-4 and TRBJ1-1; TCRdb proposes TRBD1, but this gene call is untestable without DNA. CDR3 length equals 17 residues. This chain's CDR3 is CASRSTGTQLHLTEAFF.

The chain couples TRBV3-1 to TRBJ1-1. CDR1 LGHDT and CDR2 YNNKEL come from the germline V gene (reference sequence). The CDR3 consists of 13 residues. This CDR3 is CASSSVRGAEAFF.